This TCR beta chain originates from a study of blood T cell repertoires in COVID-19. Study context: From T cells, B-cell-depleted T cells, or PBMCs came the material, which was cDNA or gDNA.

Germline V lookup: CDR1 LGHNA, CDR2 YSLEER. V lost 3 bases, J lost 0 bases, and 12 bases lay in between. The CDR3 sequence is 17 residues long. Original processing methods: Amplification of reference gene primers provided the estimated nucleated cell counts. Clones were sequenced by immunoSEQ multiplex PCR, and TCRdb holds only the in-frame ones, with some missing. That table gives V, J and clone size, and the DNA gave D and trimming. The profile shows approximately 160,000 clones, approximately 85% of them singletons. The source of this sequence is a man aged 35 to 55 who had recovered from COVID-19. The sequencing sample was made of peripheral blood. The rearrangement uses TRBV4-3 and TRBJ2-6; D remains unclear. The CDR3 protein is CASSQYSVDSGANVLTF. The CDR3 DNA sequence: TGCGCCAGCAGCCAGTATTCGGTCGACTCTGGGGCCAACGTCCTGACTTTC.